The present TCR beta chain was sequenced within a study of T-cell reconstitution after alpha-beta-depleted transplantation in children. Overall study results and limits: Several hundred graft clones that had expanded were reportedly the source of alpha-beta T cells about two months after transplant.

Preparation of the TCRbeta library was carried out with unique molecular identifiers. TCRdb re-analysed the PCR reads in MiXCR, keeping a single row per CDR3 protein. The table records 500,000 to 600,000 distinct CDR3 sequences, 25% to 30% of them present only once. Trimming removed 5 bases from V and 7 bases from J, with 9 bases in between. The CDR3 extends over 12 amino acids. As regards this clonotype: What it binds is unknown.

The receptor's source is a boy under two years old with Wiskott-Aldrich syndrome, due to receive a stem cell transplant. The chain has TRBV12-3 or TRBV12-4 and TRBJ1-5; D ambiguous. The material sequenced was PBMCs, taken before TCRalphabeta/CD19-depleted stem cell transplant. The CDR3 DNA follows: TGTGCCAGCAGTCGATTAGGGCAGCCCCAGCATTTT. Protein sequence: CASSRLGQPQHF.